The entry below gives a single T cell receptor beta chain sequence along with its context. Its recognized antigen is unknown. The record has no base qualities; no much larger clone is one base away. This sample stems from a study of OX40 agonist ivuxolimab in advanced cancers. About the full investigation: The costimulatory receptor OX40 (CD134) was targeted by ivuxolimab, a fully human IgG2 agonistic monoclonal antibody. The paper describes the monotherapy dose-escalation part (N ≈ 52 patients) of the phase I trial of ivuxolimab. A male proportion of 75% to 85% and a mean age of around 60 years, ranging from about 20 to 80, were recorded for the dose-escalation cohort. Intravenous ivuxolimab was administered to patients every 2 weeks at six dose levels: 0.01, 0.1, 0.3, 1.5, 3 and 10 mg/kg. The point of sequencing TCRbeta in the periphery was to test whether ivuxolimab changed TCR sequence diversity and drove clonal T-cell expansion. Of the roughly 52 dose-escalation patients, hepatocellular carcinoma was present in around 19, melanoma in around 15, renal cell carcinoma in 9 and head and neck cancer in 9. Patients were allowed to have had prior anti-PD-1, anti-PD-L1 or anti-CTLA-4 therapy, and around 37% of the dose-escalation patients had previously received checkpoint inhibitors. Partial responses occurred in three dose-escalation patients, of whom one had hepatocellular carcinoma and two had cutaneous melanoma. What the research found in general, with its limitations: Which antigens the clonally expanded peripheral T cells were specific for was not determined. On average, CD8+ T cells showed more expanded clones than CD4+ T cells after ivuxolimab. Low levels of normalized T-cell clonal expansion were also seen in some nonresponding patients. At doses of 0.1 to 3.0 mg/kg, clonal expansion of both CD4+ and CD8+ T cells in blood was seen between baseline and week 6. In the 0.1-3.0 mg/kg groups, partial responders had among the lowest normalized peripheral clonal expansion, particularly in CD8+ T cells.

Genomic DNA was isolated from the sorted cells so that the TCRbeta CDR3 region could be sequenced. TCRbeta CDR3 regions were sequenced using the immunoSEQ Assay. TCRdb retrieved this table from immuneACCESS and kept in-frame rearrangements only. Not all clones are present; in checked studies, unresolved V genes account for under half, and no reason is known for the remainder. The sample contains 20,000 to 30,000 clones, roughly 79% of them found a single time. Of the sample, about 25% is held by the ten largest clones. From the germline V gene, CDR1 is MGHRA and CDR2 is YSYEKL. From the cysteine up to the phenylalanine, the CDR3 has a length of 14 residues. Only the CDR3 portion is preserved as DNA: 42 bases, with reading frame beginning at the first base. The trim is 4 bases for V and 7 bases for J, with a gap of 14 bases between the germline ends. Patients with a history of autoimmune disease or receiving systemic immunosuppression were excluded from the trial. Peripheral blood for TCR sequencing was drawn from every dose cohort at baseline, at cycle 4 day 1 and at cycle 7 day 1. Samples came from an open-label, multicenter, first-in-human phase I dose-escalation trial of ivuxolimab. Adults with locally advanced or metastatic melanoma, renal cell, hepatocellular, or head and neck squamous cell carcinoma were enrolled in the trial. Before TCR sequencing, CD4+ T cells and CD8+ T cells from peripheral blood were sorted into separate populations.

This TCR derives from an adult with an advanced solid tumor such as melanoma, head and neck, liver or kidney cancer. The source material was CD4+ or CD8+ T cells sorted from blood, sampled in a trial of the OX40 agonist ivuxolimab. The chain is made from TRBV4-1 and TRBJ2-1; no confident D gene assignment can be made. The bases are TGCGCCAGCAGCCCCCCCCTCATCGCAAATGAGCAGTTCTTC. It is translated as CASSPPLIANEQFF.